These 21 T cell receptor beta chains share one sample of origin, sequenced in a study of OX40 agonist ivuxolimab in advanced cancers. The repertoire was sequenced with immunoSEQ multiplex PCR; TCRdb's copy has only in-frame clones and lacks some. Of about 72,000 clones in the sample, over 85% were seen once. Specimen: CD4+ or CD8+ T cells sorted from blood, collected in a trial of the OX40 agonist ivuxolimab. The receptors come from an adult with an advanced solid tumor such as melanoma, head and neck, liver or kidney cancer.

V and J are TRBV30 and TRBJ2-7; a possible D gene is TRBD1 (6 bases). Trimming stripped 2 bases from V and 6 bases from J, with 14 bases between. Germline lookup yields CDR1 GTSNPN and CDR2 SVGIG (reference sequence). The CDR3 contains 13 residues. The CDR3 loop is CAWSMGAWGEQYF. Here the CDR3 DNA reads TGTGCCTGGAGTATGGGGGCCTGGGGCGAGCAGTACTTC.

The rearrangement uses TRBV25-1 and TRBJ1-1, with 8 bases fitting TRBD1. The CDR3 totals 15 residues. J was trimmed by 6 bases and V by 5 bases; bases with no gene match: 11. From germline, CDR1 is MGHDK and CDR2 SYGVNS. CDR3 DNA sequence: TGTGCCAGCAGTCCCATGACAGGGGCTAGCGCTGAAGCTTTCTTT. Protein sequence: CASSPMTGASAEAFF.

As for this clone: Germline and junction disagree at one end, which may indicate a read error. The V gene is TRBV4-2, the J gene TRBJ1-6; 9 positions agree with TRBD1. Per the germline V gene, CDR1 is LGHNA and CDR2 is YNFKEQ. CDR3 length: 16 amino acids. The CDR3 loop reads CAGSQLQGARVSPLHF. DNA of the CDR3: TGTGCCGGCAGCCAATTACAGGGGGCGCGGGTTTCACCCCTCCACTTT.

This clone occurred a few times. This chain connects TRBV19 to TRBJ2-7; 12 bases line up with TRBD1. Germline loops: CDR1 LNHDA, CDR2 SQIVND (reference sequence). Trimming removed 4 bases from V and 4 bases from J; junction bases left unmatched: 5. The CDR3 extends over 15 amino acids. The DNA for the CDR3 is TGTGCCAGTAGTAGAGGGACAGGGGGCACGTACGAGCAGTACTTC. This gives the protein CASSRGTGGTYEQYF.

This clone was seen only a few times. CDR3 in DNA: TGTGCCAGCAGCCCATTCGGAGGGCAGCGGCCCCAGCATTTT. Translation: CASSPFGGQRPQHF. This chain uses TRBV12-1 with TRBJ1-5. TRBV12-1 is described as a pseudogene. This CDR3 comprises 14 residues.

The V call is TRBV2, the J call TRBJ1-1, with 9 bases matching TRBD1. Germline V gene data show CDR1 as SNHLY and CDR2 as FYNNEI. The CDR3 contains 14 residues. The ends lost 5 bases at V and 4 bases at J; junction bases unmatched: 5. Here the CDR3 reads CASSKQGAGTEAFF. As DNA, the CDR3 is TGTGCCAGCAGTAAACAGGGGGCTGGCACTGAAGCTTTCTTT.

The count of this clone is one. The CDR3 reads CASSLVEGNTIYF. CDR3 DNA sequence: TGCGCCAGCAGCTTGGTAGAGGGAAACACCATATATTTT. The rearrangement uses TRBV5-1 and TRBJ1-3; D call uncertain. The CDR3 runs 13 residues. V lost 0 bases, J lost 4 bases, and 5 bases lay in between. Germline CDR1 SGHRS, CDR2 YFSETQ.

The V and J genes are TRBV7-2 and TRBJ1-6; possibly TRBD1 for D (5 bases). Germline CDR1 SGHTA, CDR2 FQGNSA. This CDR3 is built from 14 residues. V was trimmed by 5 bases and J by 15 bases, leaving 20 bases between them. The CDR3 nucleotides are TGTGCCAGCAGCCCCACTCCCCCGGGACTTGTCCTCCACTTT. Translation: CASSPTPPGLVLHF.

The chain joins TRBV2 to TRBJ2-2, with D unresolved. The length of the CDR3 is 13 residues. V lost 6 bases to trimming and J lost 6 bases, with 11 bases between them. Germline V lookup: CDR1 SNHLY, CDR2 FYNNEI. The CDR3 DNA is TGTGCCAGCAGGACCTTAATGGCCGGGGAGCTGTTTTTT. This translates into CASRTLMAGELFF.

The rearrangement uses TRBV5-1 and TRBJ2-1; 9 bases line up with TRBD2. CDR3 size: 14 residues. Germline trimming cut 7 bases from V and 7 bases from J; bases unmatched to any gene: 9. Germline CDR1 is SGHRS and CDR2 is YFSETQ. In nucleotides, the CDR3 is TGCGCCAGCCGAGCGGGAGGCCCTAATAATGAGCAGTTCTTC. Protein sequence: CASRAGGPNNEQFF.

The count of this clone is one. V and J are TRBV2 and TRBJ1-2, with 11 bases lining up with TRBD1. The CDR3 totals 12 residues. The germline V gene has CDR1 SNHLY and CDR2 FYNNEI. V dropped 8 bases and J dropped 8; count of bases not matched to a gene: 4. The CDR3, as DNA: TGTGCCAGCTTGGGACAGGGGGACGGCTACACCTTC. This encodes CASLGQGDGYTF.

The V gene is TRBV6-5, the J gene TRBJ2-7, with a tentative D call TRBD2 (6 bases). This CDR3 region has 12 residues. V lost 6 bases and J lost 4, with 10 bases in between. Germline lookup yields CDR1 MNHEY and CDR2 SVGAGI. In nucleotides, the CDR3 is TGTGCCAGCAGCCCGGGACTTTACGAGCAGTACTTC. Protein product: CASSPGLYEQYF.

This chain joins TRBV21-1 and TRBJ1-1; TRBD1, the D gene given by the table, was not confirmed from the DNA. TRBV21-1 is termed a pseudogene. CDR3 length: 19 residues. DNA of the CDR3: TGTGCCAGCAGCAACCACTACCCCCCCAGGGGAAAAGGTGGCACTGAAGCTTTCTTT. Residues: CASSNHYPPRGKGGTEAFF.

V and J are TRBV4-1 and TRBJ1-2; unclear D gene. V lost 0 bases to trimming and J lost 4 bases, with 6 bases between them. The CDR3 runs 13 residues. In germline, CDR1 is MGHRA, CDR2 YSYEKL. CDR3 sequence: CASSQDRVYGYTF. In DNA, the CDR3 is TGCGCCAGCAGCCAAGATAGAGTCTATGGCTACACCTTC.

The CDR3 nucleotides read TGTGCCAGCAGCTTTTCTATCAGCGGGAGAGGGACCTACGAGCAGTACTTC. Translation gives CASSFSISGRGTYEQYF. This chain connects TRBV5-5 to TRBJ2-7, with 8 bases identical to TRBD2. CDR3 length equals 17 residues. Germline V CDR1 and CDR2: SGHKS, YYEKEE (reference sequence). The junction had 12 bases not matched to a gene; V was cut back by 2 bases and J by 2 bases.

The chain combines TRBV5-1 with TRBJ2-1; TRBD2 is a possible D gene (5 bases). The germline CDR1 and CDR2 sequences are SGHRS and YFSETQ. Between the trimmed V and J ends, which lost 0 bases and 9 bases, there was a span of 13 bases. The CDR3 extends over 14 amino acids. The CDR3: CASSLGTLGGEQFF. The DNA for the CDR3 is TGCGCCAGCAGCTTGGGGACTCTCGGAGGTGAGCAGTTCTTC.

The chain combines TRBV29-1 with TRBJ2-7; the D gene could be TRBD1 or TRBD2 (6 bases each). V lost 1 base and J lost 2, with 15 bases in between. Germline V gives CDR1 SQVTM, CDR2 ANQGSEA. This CDR3 contains 15 residues. CDR3: CSVEGAGDSAYEQYF. In DNA, the CDR3 is TGCAGCGTTGAAGGGGCAGGGGACTCTGCCTACGAGCAGTACTTC.

The CDR3 region is CASSEPPNTGSNQPQHF. Written as DNA, the CDR3 is TGTGCCAGCAGTGAACCCCCGAATACGGGTAGCAATCAGCCCCAGCATTTT. V and J are TRBV6-1 and TRBJ1-5; no reliable D call. The CDR3 spans 17 residues. Germline V lookup: CDR1 MNHNS, CDR2 SASEGT. Trimming left V 2 bases short and J 0 bases short, with 14 bases between.

The chain couples TRBV18 to TRBJ2-6, with a possible D match to TRBD1 (5 bases). The V end was cut by 2 bases, the J end by 0 bases, with 11 bases between. Germline V gene lookup returns CDR1 KGHSH and CDR2 LQKENI. This CDR3 contains 17 residues. DNA for the CDR3: TGTGCCAGCTCACCAGGGCAGGGAAGCTCTGGGGCCAACGTCCTGACTTTC. Translating it yields CASSPGQGSSGANVLTF.

The chain combines TRBV27 with TRBJ1-1; D possibly corresponds to TRBD1 (6 bases). This CDR3 contains 16 residues. V was clipped by 6 bases and J by 5 bases, with 22 bases between them. Germline CDR1 MNHEY, CDR2 SMNVEV (reference sequence). The chain's CDR3 is CASRRRGTTPGTEAFF. The DNA of the CDR3 is TGTGCCAGCAGGAGACGCGGGACAACCCCGGGGACTGAAGCTTTCTTT.

The chain joins TRBV10-3 to TRBJ1-2; D is possibly TRBD1 (5 bases). Germline V gene lookup returns CDR1 ENHRY and CDR2 SYGVKD. The V end lost 8 bases, the J end lost 1 base, and 17 bases lay between the germline ends. This CDR3 is 15 amino acids long. The CDR3, as DNA: TGTGCCATCCGGACTAGCGGGGGTCTTAACTATGGCTACACCTTC. Amino acids: CAIRTSGGLNYGYTF.